This TCR beta chain was observed in a study of cytomegalovirus exposure and HLA in healthy donors. Whole-study context: The approximately 610 first-cohort repertoires shared a platform with the approximately 130 validation repertoires, as reported in a later analysis.

Study-wide points: Altogether, 164 TCR beta chains were recorded as cytomegalovirus-associated. There were a few CMV-associated chains whose specificity for CMV antigens was confirmed in vitro.

Trimming cost V 2 bases and J 0 bases, with 20 bases left between them. Germline CDR1 and CDR2: SEHNR and FQNEAQ (reference sequence). CDR3 length: 19 amino acids. Libraries were prepared by immunoSEQ multiplex PCR; TCRdb keeps only in-frame clonotypes and omits some of them. The sample carries about 110,000 clones, approximately 90% recorded once. With respect to this clone: Its antigen is still unknown.

V gene TRBV7-9 combines with J gene TRBJ2-1; D possibly corresponds to TRBD2 (6 bases). The clonotype comes from a young woman in good health and CMV-seropositive. What was sequenced was PBMCs. The CDR3 nucleotides read TGTGCCAGCAGCTTAAGGTCATGGGCTAGCGTAGGCTCCTACAATGAGCAGTTCTTC. Amino acid sequence: CASSLRSWASVGSYNEQFF.